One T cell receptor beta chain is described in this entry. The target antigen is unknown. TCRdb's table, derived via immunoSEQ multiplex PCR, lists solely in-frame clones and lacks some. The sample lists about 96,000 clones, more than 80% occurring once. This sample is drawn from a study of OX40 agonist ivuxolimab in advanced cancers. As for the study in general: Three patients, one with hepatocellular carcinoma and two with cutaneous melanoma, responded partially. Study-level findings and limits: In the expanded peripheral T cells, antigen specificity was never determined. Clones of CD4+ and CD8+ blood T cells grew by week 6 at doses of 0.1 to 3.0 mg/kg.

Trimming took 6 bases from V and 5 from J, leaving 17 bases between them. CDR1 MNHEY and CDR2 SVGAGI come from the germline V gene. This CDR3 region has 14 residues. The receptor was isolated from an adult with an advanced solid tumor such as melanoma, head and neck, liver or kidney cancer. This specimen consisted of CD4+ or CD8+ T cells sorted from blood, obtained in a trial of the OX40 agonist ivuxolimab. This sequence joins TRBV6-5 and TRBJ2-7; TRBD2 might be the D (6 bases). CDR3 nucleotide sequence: TGTGCCAGCAGGAGGGCGGGAAAGTCAAACGAGCAGTACTTC. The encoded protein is CASRRAGKSNEQYF.